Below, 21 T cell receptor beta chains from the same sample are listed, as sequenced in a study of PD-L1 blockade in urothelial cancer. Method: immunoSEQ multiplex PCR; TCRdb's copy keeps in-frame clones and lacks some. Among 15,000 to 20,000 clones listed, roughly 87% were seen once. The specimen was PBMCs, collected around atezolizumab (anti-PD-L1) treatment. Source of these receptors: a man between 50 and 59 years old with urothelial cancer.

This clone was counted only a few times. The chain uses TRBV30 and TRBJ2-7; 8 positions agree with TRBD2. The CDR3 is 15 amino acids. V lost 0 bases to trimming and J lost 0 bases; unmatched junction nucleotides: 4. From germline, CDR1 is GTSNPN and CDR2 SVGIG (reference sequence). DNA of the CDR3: TGTGCCTGGAGTGTACAGCGGGGGAGCTCCTACGAGCAGTACTTC. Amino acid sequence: CAWSVQRGSSYEQYF.

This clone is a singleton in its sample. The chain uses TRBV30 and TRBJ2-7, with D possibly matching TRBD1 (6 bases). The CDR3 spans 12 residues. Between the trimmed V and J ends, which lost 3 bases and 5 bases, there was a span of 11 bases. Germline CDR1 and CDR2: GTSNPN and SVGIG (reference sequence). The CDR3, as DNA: TGTGCCTGGAGACCACAGGGTGACGAGCAGTACTTC. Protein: CAWRPQGDEQYF.

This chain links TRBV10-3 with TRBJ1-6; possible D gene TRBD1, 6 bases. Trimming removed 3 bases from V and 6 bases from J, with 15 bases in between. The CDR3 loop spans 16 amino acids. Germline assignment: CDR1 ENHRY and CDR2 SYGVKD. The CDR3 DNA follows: TGTGCCATCAGTGATGGTGGGGGCAGGAGTAATTCACCCCTCCACTTT. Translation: CAISDGGGRSNSPLHF.

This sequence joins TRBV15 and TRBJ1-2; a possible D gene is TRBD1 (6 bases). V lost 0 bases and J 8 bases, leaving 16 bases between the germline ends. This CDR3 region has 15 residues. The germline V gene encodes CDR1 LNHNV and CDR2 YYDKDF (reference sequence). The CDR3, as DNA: TGTGCCACCAGCAGAGATCATGGGGGCCCCAGGGGCTACACCTTC. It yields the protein CATSRDHGGPRGYTF.

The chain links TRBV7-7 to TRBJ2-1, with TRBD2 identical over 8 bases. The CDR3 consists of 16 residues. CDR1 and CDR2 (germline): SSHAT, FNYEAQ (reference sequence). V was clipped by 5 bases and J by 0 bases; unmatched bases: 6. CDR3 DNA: TGTGCCAGCAGCCCAAACAGCGGGAGCTCCTACAATGAGCAGTTCTTC. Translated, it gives CASSPNSGSSYNEQFF. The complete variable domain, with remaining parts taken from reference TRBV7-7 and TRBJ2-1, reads GAGVSQSPRYKVTKRGQDVTLRCDPISSHATLYWYQQALGQGPEFLTYFNYEAQPDKSGLPSDRFSAERPEGSISTLTIQRTEQRDSAMYRCASSPNSGSSYNEQFFGPGTRLTVL.

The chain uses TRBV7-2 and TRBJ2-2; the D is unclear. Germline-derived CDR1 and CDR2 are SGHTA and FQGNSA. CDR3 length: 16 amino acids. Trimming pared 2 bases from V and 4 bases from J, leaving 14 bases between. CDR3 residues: CASSLSRVVSTGELFF. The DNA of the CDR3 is TGTGCCAGCAGCTTATCCCGGGTAGTTAGCACCGGGGAGCTGTTTTTT.

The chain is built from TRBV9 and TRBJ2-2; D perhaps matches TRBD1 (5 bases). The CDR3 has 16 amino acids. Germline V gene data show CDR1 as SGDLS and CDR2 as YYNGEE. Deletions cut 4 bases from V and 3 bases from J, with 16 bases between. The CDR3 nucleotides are TGTGCCAGCAGCCCTCAAGGAGACAGATACACCGGGGAGCTGTTTTTT. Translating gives CASSPQGDRYTGELFF.

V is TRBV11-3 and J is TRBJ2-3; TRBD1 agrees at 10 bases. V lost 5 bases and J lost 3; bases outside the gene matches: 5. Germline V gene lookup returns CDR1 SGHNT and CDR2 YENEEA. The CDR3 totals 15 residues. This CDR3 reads CASSQRQGATDTQYF. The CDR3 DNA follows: TGTGCCAGCAGCCAAAGACAGGGGGCTACAGATACGCAGTATTTT.

The CDR3 loop reads CASSLRTSGLTDTQYF. The DNA for the CDR3 is TGCGCCAGCAGCCTACGGACTAGCGGACTCACAGATACGCAGTATTTT. The V gene is TRBV5-1, the J gene TRBJ2-3, with 10 bases lining up with TRBD2. Germline values: CDR1 SGHRS, CDR2 YFSETQ. This CDR3 contains 16 residues. Germline trimming cut 4 bases from V and 2 bases from J; bases unmatched to any gene: 7. Using reference TRBV5-1 and TRBJ2-3 for the parts outside the CDR3, the full variable domain is KAGVTQTPRYLIKTRGQQVTLSCSPISGHRSVSWYQQTPGQGLQFLFEYFSETQRNKGNFPGRFSGRQFSNSRSEMNVSTLELGDSALYLCASSLRTSGLTDTQYFGPGTRLTVL.

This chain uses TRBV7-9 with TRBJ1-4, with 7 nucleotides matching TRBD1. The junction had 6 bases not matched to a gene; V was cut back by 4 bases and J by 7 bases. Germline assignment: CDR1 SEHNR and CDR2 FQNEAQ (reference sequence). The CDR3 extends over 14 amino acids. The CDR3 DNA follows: TGTGCCAGCAGCTCACGAGGGGGCGGTGAAAAACTGTTTTTT. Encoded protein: CASSSRGGGEKLFF.

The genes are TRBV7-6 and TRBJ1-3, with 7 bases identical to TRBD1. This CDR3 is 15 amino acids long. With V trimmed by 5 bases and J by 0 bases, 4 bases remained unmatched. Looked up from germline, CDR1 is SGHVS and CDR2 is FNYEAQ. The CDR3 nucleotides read TGTGCCAGCAGCGCGGGACAGTTCTCTGGAAACACCATATATTTT. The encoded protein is CASSAGQFSGNTIYF. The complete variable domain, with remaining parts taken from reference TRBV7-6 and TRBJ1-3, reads GAGVSQSPRYKVTKRGQDVALRCDPISGHVSLYWYRQALGQGPEFLTYFNYEAQQDKSGLPNDRFSAERPEGSISTLTIQRTEQRDSAMYRCASSAGQFSGNTIYFGEGSWLTVV.

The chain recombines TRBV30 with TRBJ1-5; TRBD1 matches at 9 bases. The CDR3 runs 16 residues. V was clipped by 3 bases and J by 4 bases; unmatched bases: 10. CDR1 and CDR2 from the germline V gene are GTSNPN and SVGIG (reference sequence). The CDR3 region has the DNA TGTGCCTGGAGCGCCCCCGGGACAGGGAATAATCAGCCCCAGCATTTT. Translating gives CAWSAPGTGNNQPQHF.

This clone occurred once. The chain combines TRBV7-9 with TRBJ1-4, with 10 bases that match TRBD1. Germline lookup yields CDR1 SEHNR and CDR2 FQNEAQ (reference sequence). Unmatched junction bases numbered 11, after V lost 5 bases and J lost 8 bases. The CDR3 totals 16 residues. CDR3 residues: CASSDIGGTGAEKLFF. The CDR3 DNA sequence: TGTGCCAGCAGCGACATCGGGGGGACAGGGGCCGAAAAACTGTTTTTT. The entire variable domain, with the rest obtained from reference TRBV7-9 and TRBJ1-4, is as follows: DTGVSQNPRHKITKRGQNVTFRCDPISEHNRLYWYRQTLGQGPEFLTYFQNEAQLEKSRLLSDRFSAERPKGSFSTLEIQRTEQGDSAMYLCASSDIGGTGAEKLFFGSGTQLSVL.

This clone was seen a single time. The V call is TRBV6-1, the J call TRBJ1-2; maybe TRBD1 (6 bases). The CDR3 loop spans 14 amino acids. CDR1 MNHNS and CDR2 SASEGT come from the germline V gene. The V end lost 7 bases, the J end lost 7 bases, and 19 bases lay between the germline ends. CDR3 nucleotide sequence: TGTGCCAGCATTGGGGGGGCGGGGCTGGGTGGCTACACCTTC. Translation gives CASIGGAGLGGYTF.

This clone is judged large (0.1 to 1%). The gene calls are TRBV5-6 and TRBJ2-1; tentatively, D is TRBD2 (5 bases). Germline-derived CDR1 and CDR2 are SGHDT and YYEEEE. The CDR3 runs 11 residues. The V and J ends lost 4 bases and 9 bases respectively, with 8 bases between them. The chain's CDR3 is CASSVSGEQFF. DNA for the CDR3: TGTGCCAGCAGCGTCAGCGGTGAGCAGTTCTTC.

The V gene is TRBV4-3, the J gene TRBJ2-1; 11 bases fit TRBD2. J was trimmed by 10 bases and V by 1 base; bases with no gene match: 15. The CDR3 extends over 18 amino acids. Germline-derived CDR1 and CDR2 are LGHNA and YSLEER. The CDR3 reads CASSQAFGASGRKEEQFF. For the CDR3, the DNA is TGCGCCAGCAGCCAAGCCTTCGGGGCTAGCGGGAGGAAAGAAGAGCAGTTCTTC.

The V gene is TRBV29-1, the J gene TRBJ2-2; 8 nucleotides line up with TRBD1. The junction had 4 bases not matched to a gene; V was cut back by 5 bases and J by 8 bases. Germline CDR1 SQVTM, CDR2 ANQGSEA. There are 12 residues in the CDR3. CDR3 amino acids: CSVFRGLGELFF. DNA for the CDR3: TGCAGCGTTTTCAGGGGGCTGGGGGAGCTGTTTTTT.

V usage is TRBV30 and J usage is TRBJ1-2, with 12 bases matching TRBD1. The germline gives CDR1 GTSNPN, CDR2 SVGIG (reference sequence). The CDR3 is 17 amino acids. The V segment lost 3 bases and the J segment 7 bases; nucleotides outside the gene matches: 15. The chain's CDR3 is CAWRKPGQGALSSGYTF. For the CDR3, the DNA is TGTGCCTGGAGGAAACCGGGACAGGGGGCTCTTTCGTCTGGCTACACCTTC.

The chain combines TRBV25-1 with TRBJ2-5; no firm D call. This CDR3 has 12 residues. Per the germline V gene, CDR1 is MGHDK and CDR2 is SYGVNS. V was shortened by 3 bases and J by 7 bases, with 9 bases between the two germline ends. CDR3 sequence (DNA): TGTGCCAGCAGTGATGGCAGTTGGACCCAGTACTTC. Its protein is CASSDGSWTQYF.

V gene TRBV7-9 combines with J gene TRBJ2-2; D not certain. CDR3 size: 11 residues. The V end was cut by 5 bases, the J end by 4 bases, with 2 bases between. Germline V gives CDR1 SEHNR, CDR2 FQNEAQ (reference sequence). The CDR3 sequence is CASSRTGELFF. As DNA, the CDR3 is TGTGCCAGCAGCCGCACCGGGGAGCTGTTTTTT.

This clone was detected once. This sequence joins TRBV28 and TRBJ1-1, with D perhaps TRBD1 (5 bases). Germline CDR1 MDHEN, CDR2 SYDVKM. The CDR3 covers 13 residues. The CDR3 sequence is CASSPGINTEAFF. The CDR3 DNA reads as TGTGCTTCCTCGCCAGGGATTAACACTGAAGCTTTCTTT.